Presented here are 29 T cell receptor beta chains from one specimen sequenced in a study of monozygotic twins with inflammatory bowel disease. TCRdb derives one entry per CDR3 protein from the 5' RACE reads, leaving out DNA. The sample's table shows some 330,000 distinct CDR3 sequences. The source material was blood. These receptors all come from a human donor with ulcerative colitis or Crohn's disease, or a healthy co-twin of an affected twin (not recorded which).

The V call is TRBV7-9, the J call TRBJ1-5. CDR1 SEHNR and CDR2 FQNEAQ come from the germline V gene (reference sequence). The CDR3 is 13 residues long. The CDR3 region is CASSLNTNQPQHF. Looking up the rest from reference TRBV7-9 and TRBJ1-5 gives the full variable domain: DTGVSQNPRHKITKRGQNVTFRCDPISEHNRLYWYRQTLGQGPEFLTYFQNEAQLEKSRLLSDRFSAERPKGSFSTLEIQRTEQGDSAMYLCASSLNTNQPQHFGDGTRLSIL.

The chain recombines TRBV5-1 with TRBJ1-5. Per the germline V gene, CDR1 is SGHRS and CDR2 is YFSETQ. This CDR3 has 14 amino acids. The CDR3 sequence: CASGTGEGNQPQHF.

The J gene is TRBJ2-2, the V gene TRBV5-1; the TRBD1 assignment by TCRdb is unverifiable without DNA. Germline V gene data show CDR1 as SGHRS and CDR2 as YFSETQ. This CDR3 contains 14 residues. This chain's CDR3 is CASRAGIGTGELFF.

CDR3 protein: CASSLGGVSGNTIYF. The genes are TRBV12-3 or TRBV12-4 and TRBJ1-3. The CDR3 is 15 residues long.

The rearrangement joins TRBV20-1 to TRBJ1-1. The CDR3 covers 14 residues. The germline V gene encodes CDR1 DFQATT and CDR2 SNEGSKA (reference sequence). The CDR3 sequence is CSAREARRYTEAFF.

CDR3 loop: CSASGSGTDTQYF. The chain uses TRBV20-1 and TRBJ2-3; the D gene TCRdb calls, TRBD2, cannot be checked with no DNA. The CDR3 contains 13 residues. The germline V gene encodes CDR1 DFQATT and CDR2 SNEGSKA (reference sequence).

The CDR3: CARTPGGCRYGYTF. The chain links TRBV21-1 to TRBJ1-2; TCRdb names TRBD1, which stays unverified in the absence of DNA. TRBV21-1 is termed a pseudogene. The CDR3 totals 14 residues.

The V gene is TRBV6-2 or TRBV6-3, the J gene TRBJ1-5. The CDR3 runs to 15 residues. Germline V gene data show CDR1 as MNHEY and CDR2 as SVGEGT. The CDR3: CASSYSKSSYQPQHF.

V is TRBV3-1 and J is TRBJ1-2. Germline V gene sequence: CDR1 LGHDT, CDR2 YNNKEL (reference sequence). The CDR3 has 12 residues. CDR3 in amino acids: CASSQPNYGYTF.

The V and J genes are TRBV7-6 and TRBJ2-2. The length of the CDR3 is 12 residues. Looked up from germline, CDR1 is SGHVS and CDR2 is FNYEAQ. The CDR3 protein is CASSPSARELFF.

CDR3 sequence: CASTGTGNQPQHF. This rearrangement joins TRBV12-3 or TRBV12-4 to TRBJ1-5; as DNA is missing, the TRBD1 call by TCRdb cannot be tested. The CDR3 has 13 residues.

V is TRBV12-3 or TRBV12-4 and J is TRBJ2-6. The CDR3 covers 15 residues. CDR3 in amino acids: CASSYPGSGANVLTF.

This chain uses TRBV29-1 with TRBJ1-1; absent DNA, TCRdb's TRBD1 call cannot be checked. Germline values: CDR1 SQVTM, CDR2 ANQGSEA. This CDR3 region has 13 residues. The CDR3 loop reads CSADRALGTEAFF.

This chain links TRBV5-4 with TRBJ2-3; TCRdb's D call, TRBD2, is unchecked because there is no DNA. The CDR3 loop spans 16 amino acids. Germline V lookup: CDR1 SGHNT, CDR2 YYREEE (reference sequence). Here the CDR3 reads CASSQLAGSSTDTQYF.

The rearrangement joins TRBV12-3 or TRBV12-4 to TRBJ2-3. The CDR3 is made up of 14 amino acids. The CDR3 loop reads CASSTTPSTDTQYF.

The V call is TRBV29-1, the J call TRBJ2-7. The germline CDR1 and CDR2 sequences are SQVTM and ANQGSEA. The CDR3 is made up of 11 amino acids. The CDR3 sequence is CSVEYGPEQYF.

The chain employs TRBV7-2 and TRBJ1-1; TCRdb lists TRBD1, though no DNA is available to test this call. This CDR3 contains 15 residues. The germline gives CDR1 SGHTA, CDR2 FQGNSA. The CDR3 spells CASSSPRRQNTEAFF.

The chain recombines TRBV24-1 with TRBJ2-3. Germline V lookup: CDR1 KGHDR, CDR2 SFDVKD. The CDR3 has 11 residues. The CDR3 protein is CATSDRDTQYF.

J is TRBJ2-7 and V is TRBV24-1. Germline V lookup: CDR1 KGHDR, CDR2 SFDVKD. This CDR3 comprises 13 residues. The CDR3 is CATSDSSSYEQYF.

The chain has TRBV10-3 and TRBJ1-1; with no DNA, the TCRdb D assignment of TRBD1 cannot be verified. Germline V gene data show CDR1 as ENHRY and CDR2 as SYGVKD. The CDR3 has 15 amino acids. CDR3 sequence: CAISGTKGINTEAFF.

The rearrangement links TRBV21-1 to TRBJ2-3; TCRdb lists TRBD1, though no DNA is available to test this call. TRBV21-1 is designated a pseudogene. The CDR3 contains 17 residues. The CDR3 spells CASSKVVSGTTTDTQYF.

The rearrangement links TRBV7-3 to TRBJ2-7; as DNA is missing, the TRBD1 call by TCRdb cannot be tested. This CDR3 has 15 amino acids. Germline V gene sequence: CDR1 SGHTA, CDR2 FQGTGA. Here the CDR3 reads CASRHPGQGFHEQYF.

V usage is TRBV28 and J usage is TRBJ2-7. This CDR3 is 12 amino acids long. Germline CDR1 is MDHEN and CDR2 is SYDVKM. The CDR3 is CASSSGIYEQYF.

The rearrangement links TRBV6-5 to TRBJ2-6. The V gene's germline CDR1 is MNHEY and CDR2 SVGAGI. The length of the CDR3 is 17 residues. The CDR3 is CASSYATGFSGANVLTF.

This chain connects TRBV4-2 to TRBJ1-2. Germline V gives CDR1 LGHNA, CDR2 YNFKEQ. The CDR3 is made up of 17 amino acids. The CDR3 is CASSQKGTAGYDYGYTF.

This chain links TRBV7-8 with TRBJ2-1. Per the germline V gene, CDR1 is SGHVS and CDR2 is FQNEAQ. This CDR3 has 15 residues. Here the CDR3 reads CASSLASTQRVEQFF.

The CDR3: CASSLQGSHSPQHF. The V gene is TRBV5-6, the J gene TRBJ1-5; TCRdb names TRBD1, which stays unverified in the absence of DNA. Germline V gene lookup returns CDR1 SGHDT and CDR2 YYEEEE. The CDR3 extends over 14 amino acids.

The chain combines TRBV18 with TRBJ1-3. This CDR3 is built from 16 residues. The germline V gene has CDR1 KGHSH and CDR2 LQKENI. The CDR3 sequence: CASSPPVGSSGNTIYF.

The chain links TRBV6-5 to TRBJ2-7; TCRdb names TRBD2, which stays unverified in the absence of DNA. Germline V gives CDR1 MNHEY, CDR2 SVGAGI. The CDR3 totals 17 residues. CDR3 in amino acids: CASSYSNLSSSSLEQYF.